Each of the 26 T cell receptor beta chains below was sequenced from the same sample in a study of T cell responses to AZD1222 COVID-19 vaccine (dated by TCRdb to about 2021). This specimen's time point label, per the study, means: baseline before first vaccination. The receptor library was made with the immunoSEQ multiplex PCR assay. What TCRdb holds here is the immuneACCESS table cut down to in-frame rearrangements. Part of the clones is not present; checked against another copy, under half of the missing clones reflect an unresolved V gene, and the others are unexplained. The sample table shows about 160,000 clones, and 90% are seen once. Roughly 1.6% of the sample is held by the ten biggest clonotypes. The sample was peripheral blood, taken on day 0 of AZD1222 vaccination. The receptor source for this set is an adult in good health.

V is TRBV4-2 and J is TRBJ1-4; 9 bases line up with TRBD1. Germline V gene sequence: CDR1 LGHNA, CDR2 YNFKEQ. J gave up 6 bases and V 4 bases, and 12 bases lay outside the gene matches. The CDR3 length is 17 residues. The CDR3 DNA reads TGTGCCAGCAGCCGGTATCTAACGGGACAGGGTGATGAAAAACTGTTTTTT. Encoded protein: CASSRYLTGQGDEKLFF.

V usage is TRBV14 and J usage is TRBJ1-6; TRBD1 might be the D (6 bases). The CDR3 is 15 amino acids. Germline CDR1 is SGHDN and CDR2 is FVKESK. V was shortened by 4 bases and J by 8 bases, with 15 bases between the two germline ends. The CDR3 sequence: CASSPTGSRDSPLHF. The DNA of the CDR3 is TGTGCCAGCAGCCCTACAGGGTCCCGGGATTCACCCCTCCACTTT.

V is TRBV28 and J is TRBJ2-1; D gene ambiguous. V was pared by 6 bases and J by 6 bases, with 21 bases between. The CDR3 covers 16 residues. CDR1 and CDR2 from the germline V gene are MDHEN and SYDVKM. The CDR3 nucleotides read TGTGCCAGCAGACAACGGCAGTCCACGGTAACCAATGAGCAGTTCTTC. Its translation: CASRQRQSTVTNEQFF. Using reference TRBV28 and TRBJ2-1 for the parts outside the CDR3, the full variable domain is DVKVTQSSRYLVKRTGEKVFLECVQDMDHENMFWYRQDPGLGLRLIYFSYDVKMKEKGDIPEGYSVSREKKERFSLILESASTNQTSMYLCASRQRQSTVTNEQFFGPGTRLTVL.

This rearrangement joins TRBV19 to TRBJ1-6; 7 bases align to TRBD1. The germline gives CDR1 LNHDA, CDR2 SQIVND (reference sequence). CDR3 length: 13 residues. The J segment lost 10 bases and the V segment lost 6 bases, leaving 6 bases of the junction unmatched. CDR3 sequence: CASRPDRDSPLHF. The CDR3 DNA follows: TGTGCCAGTAGACCTGACAGGGACTCACCCCTCCACTTT.

V and J are TRBV2 and TRBJ1-1, with TRBD1 matching over 7 bases. V was clipped by 10 bases and J by 0 bases; unmatched bases: 8. The CDR3 length is 14 residues. Germline V lookup: CDR1 SNHLY, CDR2 FYNNEI. CDR3 protein: CAIRQGGLNTEAFF. DNA for the CDR3: TGTGCCATCCGACAGGGAGGCCTGAACACTGAAGCTTTCTTT.

CDR3 coding DNA: TGTGCCAGCAGGCCCCTAGCGGGGGGTAACAATGAGCAGTTCTTC. Protein sequence: CASRPLAGGNNEQFF. The gene calls are TRBV2 and TRBJ2-1; TRBD2 matches at 11 bases. The V segment lost 6 bases and the J segment 5 bases; nucleotides outside the gene matches: 6. CDR1 is SNHLY, CDR2 FYNNEI, per germline. There are 15 residues in the CDR3.

The V call is TRBV7-8, the J call TRBJ1-3, with D possibly being TRBD1 (5 bases). The CDR3 contains 15 residues. Deletions cut 5 bases from V and 0 bases from J, with 11 bases between. Germline values: CDR1 SGHVS, CDR2 FQNEAQ. The CDR3 DNA reads TGTGCCAGCAGCCTCGGGGACCTCTCTGGAAACACCATATATTTT. Amino acid sequence: CASSLGDLSGNTIYF.

The gene calls are TRBV5-1 and TRBJ2-1, with D perhaps matching TRBD2 (7 bases). The CDR3 sequence is 15 residues long. Germline V gene data show CDR1 as SGHRS and CDR2 as YFSETQ. V was cut by 0 bases and J by 4 bases, with 11 bases left in between. The CDR3 DNA sequence: TGCGCCAGCAGCTTGGTCGCGGGGGCATACAATGAGCAGTTCTTC. It is translated as CASSLVAGAYNEQFF.

The chain uses TRBV7-2 and TRBJ1-1, with D unresolved. The CDR3 length is 13 residues. Germline V gives CDR1 SGHTA, CDR2 FQGNSA. V lost 3 bases and J lost 1, with 6 bases in between. This chain's CDR3 is CASSLYSNTEAFF. The CDR3 nucleotides read TGTGCCAGCAGCTTGTATTCGAACACTGAAGCTTTCTTT.

This chain joins TRBV7-9 and TRBJ2-5; 8 bases line up with TRBD2. Germline-derived CDR1 and CDR2 are SEHNR and FQNEAQ (reference sequence). There are 15 residues in the CDR3. V lost 7 bases and J lost 0; bases outside the gene matches: 7. The CDR3 sequence: CASISSRGDQETQYF. CDR3 nucleotides: TGTGCCAGCATCAGCTCGCGGGGGGACCAAGAGACCCAGTACTTC.

The V gene is TRBV3-1 (or the pseudogene TRBV3-2), the J gene TRBJ2-1; D unclear. Germline CDR1 and CDR2: LGHDT and YNNKEL (reference sequence). This CDR3 has 16 amino acids. Trimming pared 0 bases from V and 9 bases from J, leaving 18 bases between. In nucleotides, the CDR3 is TGTGCCAGCAGCCAAGACCTAATGCGAAGCCCGGTTGAGCAGTTCTTC. Translation: CASSQDLMRSPVEQFF.

This chain joins TRBV11-2 and TRBJ2-1; D uncertain. This CDR3 has 15 amino acids. V lost 2 bases and J 6 bases, leaving 14 bases between the germline ends. CDR1 and CDR2 (germline): SGHAT, FQNNGV. In DNA, the CDR3 is TGTGCCAGCAGCTTACCACCTAAACACGTCAATGAGCAGTTCTTC. Translated, it gives CASSLPPKHVNEQFF.

The chain's CDR3 is CASSFLAGMESGYTF. DNA of the CDR3: TGTGCCAGCAGTTTTCTGGCAGGGATGGAATCCGGCTACACCTTC. This chain connects TRBV3-1 (or the pseudogene TRBV3-2) to TRBJ1-2; TRBD1 might be the D (5 bases). This CDR3 is 15 amino acids long. Per the germline V gene, CDR1 is LGHDT and CDR2 is YNNKEL (reference sequence). The V end lost 6 bases, the J end lost 8 bases, and 22 bases lay between the germline ends.

This chain links TRBV18 with TRBJ1-2, with D perhaps TRBD1 (6 bases). There are 15 residues in the CDR3. CDR1 KGHSH and CDR2 LQKENI come from the germline V gene. The V end lost 5 bases, the J end lost 4 bases, and 17 bases lay between the germline ends. CDR3 region: CASSSQTGAGYGYTF. As DNA, the CDR3 is TGTGCCAGCTCATCTCAGACAGGAGCGGGCTATGGCTACACCTTC.

The CDR3 DNA is TGTGCCAGCAGCTTAGGGCAGGGAGACTATGGCTACACCTTC. Amino acid sequence: CASSLGQGDYGYTF. V gene TRBV11-2 combines with J gene TRBJ1-2; a weak D match, TRBD1 (5 bases). The CDR3 is 14 residues long. Germline CDR1 reads SGHAT; CDR2 reads FQNNGV. V dropped 1 base and J dropped 3 bases, with 9 bases sitting between them. The entire variable domain, with the rest obtained from reference TRBV11-2 and TRBJ1-2, is as follows: EAGVAQSPRYKIIEKRQSVAFWCNPISGHATLYWYQQILGQGPKLLIQFQNNGVVDDSQLPKDRFSAERLKGVDSTLKIQPAKLEDSAVYLCASSLGQGDYGYTFGSGTRLTVV.

This chain links TRBV19 with TRBJ2-1; D unclear. Germline V gene sequence: CDR1 LNHDA, CDR2 SQIVND (reference sequence). This CDR3 spans 13 amino acids. V was pared by 2 bases and J by 3 bases, with 5 bases between. Here the CDR3 reads CASSISGYNEQFF. In DNA, the CDR3 is TGTGCCAGTAGTATATCAGGCTACAATGAGCAGTTCTTC.

The rearrangement links TRBV28 to TRBJ1-2; no firm D call. Trimming took off 3 bases at V and 2 bases at J, with 19 bases between the two ends. The length of the CDR3 is 17 residues. Germline V lookup: CDR1 MDHEN, CDR2 SYDVKM. CDR3 DNA sequence: TGTGCCAGCAGTTTGCTGTCCGACATTCTATCCAACTATGGCTACACCTTC. It encodes CASSLLSDILSNYGYTF.

The chain uses TRBV3-1 (or the pseudogene TRBV3-2) and TRBJ2-7, with D perhaps being TRBD1 or TRBD2 (6 bases each). Germline loops: CDR1 LGHDT, CDR2 YNNKEL (reference sequence). Trimming took 0 bases from V and 6 from J, leaving 12 bases between them. The CDR3 is made up of 14 amino acids. DNA of the CDR3: TGTGCCAGCAGCCAAGACTGGGGGGCCGCCGAGCAGTACTTC. Translating it yields CASSQDWGAAEQYF.

This clone is medium-sized (0.01 to 0.1%) within its sample. The V gene is TRBV19, the J gene TRBJ2-7; no clear D gene. V was pared by 5 bases and J by 0 bases, with 14 bases between. The CDR3 extends over 15 amino acids. CDR1 LNHDA and CDR2 SQIVND come from the germline V gene (reference sequence). The CDR3 loop is CASSESPGYSYEQYF. The CDR3 region has the DNA TGTGCCAGTAGTGAATCGCCAGGTTACTCCTACGAGCAGTACTTC.

In this sample, this clone turned up once. Here the CDR3 DNA reads TGTGCCAGCAGCCAGTTGAGTGGCTACACCTTC. It specifies CASSQLSGYTF. The V call is TRBV3-1 (or the pseudogene TRBV3-2), the J call TRBJ1-2; D is unresolved. Trimming cost V 3 bases and J 7 bases, with 6 bases left between them. The CDR3 runs 11 residues. CDR1 is LGHDT and CDR2 is YNNKEL in the germline V gene (reference sequence).

The chain uses TRBV18 and TRBJ2-5; TRBD2 agrees at 8 bases. CDR1 and CDR2 from the germline V gene are KGHSH and LQKENI. The CDR3 loop spans 14 amino acids. Losses at the gene ends were 0 bases for V and 4 bases for J; bases not matched to a gene: 1. CDR3 amino acids: CASSPPGTRETQYF. The CDR3 bases are TGTGCCAGCTCACCACCGGGGACTAGAGAGACCCAGTACTTC.

The chain combines TRBV6-6 with TRBJ1-1; D not certain. This CDR3 spans 13 amino acids. CDR1 is MNHNY and CDR2 is SVGAGI in the germline V gene (reference sequence). V was clipped by 5 bases and J by 3 bases, with 10 bases between them. The CDR3 DNA is TGTGCCAGCAGTCCTTGGGCGGACACTGAAGCTTTCTTT. Its translation: CASSPWADTEAFF.

The gene calls are TRBV28 and TRBJ1-4; 9 bases map to TRBD1. V lost 6 bases and J lost 6; bases outside the gene matches: 8. This CDR3 has 15 residues. Germline V gene lookup returns CDR1 MDHEN and CDR2 SYDVKM. This chain's CDR3 is CASSVITGGYEKLFF. DNA of the CDR3: TGTGCCAGCAGCGTTATTACAGGGGGCTATGAAAAACTGTTTTTT.

This chain uses TRBV27 with TRBJ1-4; 7 nucleotides align to TRBD1. V was clipped by 4 bases and J by 8 bases; unmatched bases: 13. CDR3 length: 16 residues. The germline V gene has CDR1 MNHEY and CDR2 SMNVEV (reference sequence). CDR3 amino acids: CASSSRQGQSGEKLFF. CDR3 nucleotides: TGTGCCAGCAGTTCGAGACAGGGACAATCCGGAGAAAAACTGTTTTTT.

The CDR3 region is CASSYDSAGELFF. CDR3 DNA sequence: TGTGCCAGCAGTTACGATTCGGCCGGGGAGCTGTTTTTT. This rearrangement joins TRBV6-5 to TRBJ2-2; unclear D gene. V lost 2 bases to trimming and J lost 6 bases, with 7 bases between them. The CDR3 has 13 amino acids. Germline CDR1 reads MNHEY; CDR2 reads SVGAGI.

The chain recombines TRBV7-9 with TRBJ2-5; perhaps D is TRBD1 or TRBD2 (5 bases each). The CDR3 is 16 residues long. Germline CDR1 SEHNR, CDR2 FQNEAQ (reference sequence). V was cut by 1 base and J by 7 bases, with 19 bases left in between. The CDR3 DNA follows: TGTGCCAGCAGCTTAGGGGACGGAGGCTCCTGGGTGACCCAGTACTTC. Protein product: CASSLGDGGSWVTQYF. Full variable domain (rest looked up from reference TRBV7-9 and TRBJ2-5): DTGVSQNPRHKITKRGQNVTFRCDPISEHNRLYWYRQTLGQGPEFLTYFQNEAQLEKSRLLSDRFSAERPKGSFSTLEIQRTEQGDSAMYLCASSLGDGGSWVTQYFGPGTRLLVL.